Sequencing of this T cell receptor beta chain was carried out in a study of radiation and T cells in renal cell carcinoma. This clone was detected only once. Only in-frame clones appear in the TCRdb table, and some are missing; sequencing was by immunoSEQ multiplex PCR. Of roughly 130,000 clones listed, 81% are singletons. Time point in this sample: blood 2 weeks post-SBRT. Treatment given: 15 Gy SBRT to primary tumor, nephrectomy 4 weeks later. The CDR3 covers 16 residues. CDR1 is KGHSH, CDR2 LQKENI, per germline. Germline trimming cut 3 bases from V and 4 bases from J; bases unmatched to any gene: 4.

The sample consisted of blood, taken from a patient whose treatment included radiotherapy and nephrectomy. The TCR sequence derives from a woman in her sixties with renal cell carcinoma. The genes are TRBV18 and TRBJ2-5; TRBD2 aligns across 14 bases. CDR3 protein: CASSPGLAGAGETQYF. The CDR3 coding sequence is TGTGCCAGCTCACCGGGACTAGCGGGAGCGGGAGAGACCCAGTACTTC. The full variable domain, rest sourced from reference TRBV18 and TRBJ2-5, is NAGVMQNPRHLVRRRGQEARLRCSPMKGHSHVYWYRQLPEEGLKFMVYLQKENIIDESGMPKERFSAEFPKEGPSILRIQQVVRGDSAAYFCASSPGLAGAGETQYFGPGTRLLVL.